Each of the 2 T cell receptor beta chains below was sequenced from the same sample in a study of beta chain features in type 1 diabetes. The antigens these receptors bind are not known. cDNA synthesis used the whole RNA isolate, giving expressed TCRB sequences. Data came from immunoSEQ multiplex PCR; TCRdb stores just in-frame clones and leaves some out. Of more than 250,000 clones detected, 24% appear once; the ten largest clones hold approximately 0.011%. Study outcomes and limitations: TCRB CDR3 length was moderately but significantly reduced in all four CD4+ subsets of Type 1 diabetes patients.

Sequenced sample: naive CD4+ T cells from blood. Receptor source: a woman in her 30s with type 1 diabetes.

The chain joins TRBV2 to TRBJ2-2; 10 bases are a match to TRBD2. The CDR3 contains 14 residues. Germline CDR1 reads SNHLY; CDR2 reads FYNNEI. With V trimmed by 10 bases and J by 7 bases, 9 bases remained unmatched. This chain's CDR3 is CATSASGSFGELFF. CDR3 bases: TGTGCCACCTCGGCTAGCGGGAGTTTCGGGGAGCTGTTTTTT.

This clone was detected only a few times. At the DNA level, this CDR3 is encoded by other sequences in the same sample as well. V gene TRBV4-1 combines with J gene TRBJ1-2; no reliable D call. This CDR3 has 14 residues. Per the germline V gene, CDR1 is MGHRA and CDR2 is YSYEKL. V was cut by 1 base and J by 1 base, with 7 bases left in between. CDR3 in amino acids: CASSQAGVNYGYTF. CDR3 bases: TGCGCCAGCAGCCAAGCAGGCGTTAACTATGGCTACACCTTC.